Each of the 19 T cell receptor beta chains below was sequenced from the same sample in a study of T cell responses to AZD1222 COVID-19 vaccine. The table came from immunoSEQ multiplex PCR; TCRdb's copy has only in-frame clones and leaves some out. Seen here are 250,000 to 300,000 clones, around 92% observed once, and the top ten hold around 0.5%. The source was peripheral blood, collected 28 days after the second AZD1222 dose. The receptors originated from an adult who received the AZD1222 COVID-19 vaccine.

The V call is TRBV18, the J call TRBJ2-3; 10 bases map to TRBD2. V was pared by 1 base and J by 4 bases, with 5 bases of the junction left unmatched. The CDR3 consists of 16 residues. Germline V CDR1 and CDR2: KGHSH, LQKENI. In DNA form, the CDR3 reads TGTGCCAGCTCACCACTGGCTAGCGGGAGCCCAGATACGCAGTATTTT. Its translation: CASSPLASGSPDTQYF.

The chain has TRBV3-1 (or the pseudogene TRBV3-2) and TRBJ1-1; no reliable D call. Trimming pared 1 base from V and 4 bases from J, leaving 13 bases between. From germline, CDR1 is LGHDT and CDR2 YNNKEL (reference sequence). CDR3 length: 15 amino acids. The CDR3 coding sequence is TGTGCCAGCAGCCAAGGAGTCGTAAGGGTCACTGAAGCTTTCTTT. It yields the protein CASSQGVVRVTEAFF.

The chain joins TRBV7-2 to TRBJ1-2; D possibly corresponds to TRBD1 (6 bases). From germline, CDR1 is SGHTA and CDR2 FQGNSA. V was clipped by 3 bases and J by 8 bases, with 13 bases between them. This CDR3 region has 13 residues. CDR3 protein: CASSLGHYLGYTF. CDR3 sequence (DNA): TGTGCCAGCAGCTTGGGACATTATCTAGGCTACACCTTC.

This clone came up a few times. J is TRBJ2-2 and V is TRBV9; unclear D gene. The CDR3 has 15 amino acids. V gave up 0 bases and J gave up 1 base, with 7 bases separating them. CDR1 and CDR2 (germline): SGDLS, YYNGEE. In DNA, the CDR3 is TGTGCCAGCAGCGTAGGGACGGTGAACACCGGGGAGCTGTTTTTT. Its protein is CASSVGTVNTGELFF. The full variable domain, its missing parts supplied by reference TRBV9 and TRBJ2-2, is DSGVTQTPKHLITATGQRVTLRCSPRSGDLSVYWYQQSLDQGLQFLIQYYNGEERAKGNILERFSAQQFPDLHSELNLSSLELGDSALYFCASSVGTVNTGELFFGEGSRLTVL.

CDR3 sequence: CASSLPSTDTQYF. The CDR3 bases are TGCGCCAGCAGCCTTCCCAGCACAGATACGCAGTATTTT. V gene TRBV4-1 combines with J gene TRBJ2-3; no clear D gene. The V and J ends lost 4 bases and 0 bases respectively, with 5 bases between them. The CDR3 has 13 amino acids. Germline values: CDR1 MGHRA, CDR2 YSYEKL.

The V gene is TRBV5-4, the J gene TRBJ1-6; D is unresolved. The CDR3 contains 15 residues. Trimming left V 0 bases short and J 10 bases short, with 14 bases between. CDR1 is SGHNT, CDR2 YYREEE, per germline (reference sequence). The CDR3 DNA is TGTGCCAGCAGCTTGGAAGGGAAATCCAACTCACCCCTCCACTTT. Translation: CASSLEGKSNSPLHF.

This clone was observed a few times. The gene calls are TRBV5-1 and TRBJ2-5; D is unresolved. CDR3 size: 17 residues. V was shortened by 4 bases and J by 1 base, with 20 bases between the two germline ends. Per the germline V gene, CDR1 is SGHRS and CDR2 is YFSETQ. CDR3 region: CASSPKLNGLSQETQYF. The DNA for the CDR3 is TGCGCCAGCAGCCCAAAGCTCAATGGGCTCTCCCAAGAGACCCAGTACTTC.

CDR3 DNA: TGTGCCAGCAGCGCACAGGGGGCGAGGTTCTACGAGCAGTACTTC. Amino acid sequence: CASSAQGARFYEQYF. This rearrangement joins TRBV7-2 to TRBJ2-7, with TRBD1 matching 9 bases. Trimming cost V 5 bases and J 3 bases; bases outside gene matches: 8. The CDR3 is made up of 15 amino acids. Germline V gene data show CDR1 as SGHTA and CDR2 as FQGNSA.

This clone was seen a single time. Written as DNA, the CDR3 is TGCGCCAGCAGCTTGGCCACAGGGAAAGATGGCTACACCTTC. It encodes CASSLATGKDGYTF. J is TRBJ1-2 and V is TRBV5-1, with D perhaps TRBD1 (6 bases). With 0 bases removed from V and 6 bases from J, the gap between germline ends came to 12 bases. Germline values: CDR1 SGHRS, CDR2 YFSETQ. The CDR3 loop spans 14 amino acids.

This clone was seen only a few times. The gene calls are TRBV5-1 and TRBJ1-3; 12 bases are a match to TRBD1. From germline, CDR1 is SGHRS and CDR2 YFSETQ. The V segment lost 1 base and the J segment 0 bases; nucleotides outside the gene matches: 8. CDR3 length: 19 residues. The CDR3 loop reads CASSLSGQGASSSGNTIYF. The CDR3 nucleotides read TGCGCCAGCAGCTTGTCGGGACAGGGGGCGTCGAGCTCTGGAAACACCATATATTTT.

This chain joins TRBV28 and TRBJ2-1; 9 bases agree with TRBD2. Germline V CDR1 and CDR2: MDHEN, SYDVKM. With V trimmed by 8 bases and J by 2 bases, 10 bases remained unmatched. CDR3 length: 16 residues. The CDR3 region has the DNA TGTGCCAGCCATTCCGCTAGCGGGGCCACCTACAATGAGCAGTTCTTC. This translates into CASHSASGATYNEQFF.

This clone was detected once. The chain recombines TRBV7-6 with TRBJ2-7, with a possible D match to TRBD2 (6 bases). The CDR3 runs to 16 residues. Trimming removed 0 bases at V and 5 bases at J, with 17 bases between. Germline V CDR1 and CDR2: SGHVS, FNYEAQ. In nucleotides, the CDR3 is TGTGCCAGCAGCTTAGCGACCGGGAGCCTGAGGAACGAGCAGTACTTC. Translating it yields CASSLATGSLRNEQYF.

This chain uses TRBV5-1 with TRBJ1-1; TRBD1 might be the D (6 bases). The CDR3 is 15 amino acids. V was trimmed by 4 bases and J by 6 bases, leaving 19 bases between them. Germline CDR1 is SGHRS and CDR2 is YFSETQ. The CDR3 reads CASSALGQTTPEAFF. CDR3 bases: TGCGCCAGCAGCGCCTTAGGACAGACGACCCCTGAAGCTTTCTTT.

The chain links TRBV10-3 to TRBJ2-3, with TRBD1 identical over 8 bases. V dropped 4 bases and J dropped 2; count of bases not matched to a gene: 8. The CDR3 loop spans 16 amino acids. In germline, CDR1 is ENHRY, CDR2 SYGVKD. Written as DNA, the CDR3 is TGTGCCATCAGTGGAGAGAGGGACAGGATCACAGATACGCAGTATTTT. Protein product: CAISGERDRITDTQYF.

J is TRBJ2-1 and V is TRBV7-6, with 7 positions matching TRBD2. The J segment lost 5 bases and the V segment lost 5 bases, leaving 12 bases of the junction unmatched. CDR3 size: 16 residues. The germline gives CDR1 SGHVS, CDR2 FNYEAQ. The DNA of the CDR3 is TGTGCCAGCAGCCTCCCGTCGCTAGCGGAGAACAATGAGCAGTTCTTC. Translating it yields CASSLPSLAENNEQFF.

CDR3 sequence reads: CASSLLRGGSAEAFF. The CDR3 DNA reads TGTGCCAGCAGTTTATTACGGGGAGGGAGCGCTGAAGCTTTCTTT. This chain links TRBV27 with TRBJ1-1, with D unresolved. The CDR3 loop spans 15 amino acids. CDR1 and CDR2 from the germline V gene are MNHEY and SMNVEV (reference sequence). Trimming shortened V by 1 base and J by 6 bases, and 15 bases separated the two germline ends.

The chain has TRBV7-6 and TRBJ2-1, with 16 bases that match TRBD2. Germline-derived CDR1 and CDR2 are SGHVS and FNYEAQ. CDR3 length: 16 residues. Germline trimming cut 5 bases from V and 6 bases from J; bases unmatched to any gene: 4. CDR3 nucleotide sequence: TGTGCCAGCAGCCCCGGGACTAGCGGGAGGGCCAATGAGCAGTTCTTC. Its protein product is CASSPGTSGRANEQFF.

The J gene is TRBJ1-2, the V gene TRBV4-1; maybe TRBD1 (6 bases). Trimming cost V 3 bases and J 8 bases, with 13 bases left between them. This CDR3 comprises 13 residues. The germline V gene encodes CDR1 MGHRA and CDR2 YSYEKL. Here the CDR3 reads CASSHDRTGGYTF. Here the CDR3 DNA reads TGCGCCAGCAGCCACGACAGGACGGGAGGCTACACCTTC.

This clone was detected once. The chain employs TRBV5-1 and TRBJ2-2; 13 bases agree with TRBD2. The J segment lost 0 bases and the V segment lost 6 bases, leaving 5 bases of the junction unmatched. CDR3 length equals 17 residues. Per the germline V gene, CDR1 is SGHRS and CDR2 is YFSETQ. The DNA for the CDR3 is TGCGCCAGCAACGGACTAGCGGGGGATACGAACACCGGGGAGCTGTTTTTT. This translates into CASNGLAGDTNTGELFF.